Presented here are 2 T cell receptor beta chains from one specimen sequenced in a study of blood T cell repertoires in COVID-19. Measured with immunoSEQ multiplex PCR; TCRdb has only the in-frame clones, and not every one. Among 100,000 to 120,000 clones listed, around 80% were seen once. The sample taken for sequencing was peripheral blood. The receptor source for this set is a woman older than 75 with acute or convalescent COVID-19.

In nucleotides, the CDR3 is TGCGCCAGCCATAGCGGGGGGGCGTCGACCGGGGAGCTGTTTTTT. Amino acid sequence: CASHSGGASTGELFF. The genes are TRBV5-1 and TRBJ2-2; 11 positions match TRBD2. This CDR3 has 15 amino acids. J lost 5 bases, V lost 7 bases, and 7 bases had no gene match. The V gene's germline CDR1 is SGHRS and CDR2 YFSETQ.

The gene calls are TRBV5-4 and TRBJ2-1; D uncertain. From germline, CDR1 is SGHNT and CDR2 YYREEE (reference sequence). The CDR3 is 11 amino acids. V was cut by 0 bases and J by 9 bases, with 4 bases left in between. The CDR3 sequence: CASSLAGEQFF. The CDR3 DNA sequence: TGTGCCAGCAGCTTGGCGGGTGAGCAGTTCTTC. The whole variable domain, remainder taken from reference TRBV5-4 and TRBJ2-1, is ETGVTQSPTHLIKTRGQQVTLRCSSQSGHNTVSWYQQALGQGPQFIFQYYREEENGRGNFPPRFSGLQFPNYSSELNVNALELDDSALYLCASSLAGEQFFGPGTRLTVL.